This T cell receptor beta chain is from a study of cytomegalovirus exposure and HLA in healthy donors. V was shortened by 0 bases and J by 5 bases, with 14 bases between the two germline ends. The CDR3 has 15 amino acids. Per the germline V gene, CDR1 is GTSNPN and CDR2 is SVGIG (reference sequence). The primer mix had 60 Vbeta and 13 Jbeta primers. Profiled with immunoSEQ multiplex PCR; TCRdb holds only in-frame clones, not every one. The table includes 150,000 to 200,000 clones, almost 85% detected once. Sequenced sample: PBMCs. The chain is built from TRBV30 and TRBJ1-5, with D perhaps TRBD1 (6 bases). The receptor was isolated from a woman in her forties or fifties in good health and CMV-seronegative. The CDR3 DNA is TGTGCCTGGAGTGTAGAACAGGGCCCTTATCAGCCCCAGCATTTT. This encodes CAWSVEQGPYQPQHF.